The present T cell receptor (beta chain) was sequenced within a study of T cells in Graves' hyperthyroidism and ophthalmopathy. Study-wide context: It was at initial diagnosis, before any treatment, that peripheral blood was collected.

Amplified TCR beta CDR3 regions came from RNA transcripts. HTBI primers drove first-round RT-PCR of the TCR CDR3. MiXCR, run by TCRdb on the multiplex PCR reads, gives a single entry per CDR3 protein. The table has about 380,000 distinct CDR3 sequences, roughly 15% seen once; the top ten hold about 19%. CDR3 length equals 16 residues. Germline loops: CDR1 DFQATT, CDR2 SNEGSKA (reference sequence). V lost 0 bases to trimming and J lost 9 bases; unmatched junction nucleotides: 6. Source material: blood. This sequence was found in a woman between 25 and 40 years old with Graves' ophthalmopathy. The chain has TRBV20-1 and TRBJ2-1; 15 nucleotides agree with TRBD2. The CDR3 DNA reads TGCAGTGCTAGAGAGTCGGGACTAGCGGGGGGAAGTGAGCAGTTCTTC. It is translated as CSARESGLAGGSEQFF.